These T cell receptor beta chains were read from a single sample in a study of Tregs in tolerant kidney transplant recipients. Sequencing was performed with immunoSEQ multiplex PCR; in TCRdb, only in-frame clones are kept and a portion is missing. The data show around 230,000 clones, around 82% seen once. The sequenced material came from CD4+ T cells from blood. The receptor set was obtained from a human donor in good health. The CDR3 runs from the conserved cysteine through the conserved F or W. Fields, in order: V gene, J gene, D gene, clone size, CDR3 protein, CDR3 DNA. The D gene is left open where the match is weak. Not every row has a clone size; where given, it reads once, few, many or a size class.

>TRBV11-2|TRBJ2-5|.|.
CASSGRGVRETQYF
TGTGCCAGCAGCGGTCGAGGAGTTCGGGAGACCCAGTACTTC
>TRBV7-9|TRBJ2-7|TRBD1|once
CASSFRQGPYEQYF
TGTGCCAGCAGCTTCCGACAGGGACCCTACGAGCAGTACTTC
>TRBV5-1|TRBJ2-7|TRBD2|once
CASSSSGLADEQYF
TGCGCCAGCAGCTCCTCGGGACTAGCGGACGAGCAGTACTTC
>TRBV11-1|TRBJ1-2|.|.
CASSPGQFYGYTF
TGTGCCAGCAGCCCCGGACAGTTCTATGGCTACACCTTC
>TRBV7-3|TRBJ2-1|.|.
CASSLEGDSYNEQFF
TGTGCCAGCAGCTTAGAGGGGGACTCCTACAATGAGCAGTTCTTC
>TRBV7-2|TRBJ1-5|.|.
CASSLRAVGSNQPQHF
TGTGCCAGCAGCCTACGGGCAGTGGGTAGCAATCAGCCCCAGCATTTT
>TRBV9|TRBJ1-1|TRBD1|.
CASSYTGGDTEAFF
TGTGCCAGCAGCTATACAGGGGGAGACACTGAAGCTTTCTTT
>TRBV5-1|TRBJ1-2|TRBD1|.
CASSPGGQLQAYGYTF
TGCGCCAGCAGCCCGGGGGGACAGCTACAAGCCTATGGCTACACCTTC
>TRBV29-1|TRBJ2-5|.|.
CSVLTGQETQYF
TGCAGCGTCTTGACAGGACAAGAGACCCAGTACTTC
>TRBV2|TRBJ2-7|.|.
CASRAGPLSYEQYF
TGTGCCAGCCGGGCGGGTCCGCTCTCCTACGAGCAGTACTTC
>TRBV19|TRBJ1-4|.|.
CASRQVGRVLSEKLFF
TGTGCCAGTCGACAGGTCGGAAGGGTGTTGAGTGAAAAACTGTTTTTT
>TRBV20-1|TRBJ2-3|.|.
CSARERDTQYF
TGCAGTGCTAGAGAGAGGGATACGCAGTATTTT
>TRBV28|TRBJ1-1|.|.
CASSSAGWGNTEAFF
TGTGCCAGCAGTTCGGCAGGGTGGGGGAACACTGAAGCTTTCTTT
>TRBV19|TRBJ2-7|.|.
CASSSLGREEQYF
TGTGCCAGTAGTAGCCTAGGCCGGGAGGAGCAGTACTTC
>TRBV19|TRBJ2-2|TRBD1|.
CASSPQGQTNTGELFF
TGTGCCAGTAGTCCCCAGGGACAGACGAACACCGGGGAGCTGTTTTTT
>TRBV5-1|TRBJ1-6|TRBD1|few
CASSYTGVGNSPLHF
TGCGCCAGCAGCTATACAGGGGTGGGGAATTCACCCCTCCACTTT
>TRBV12-2|TRBJ2-7|.|.
CASRLAYRGPLYEQYF
TGTGCAAGTCGCTTAGCGTACAGGGGCCCCCTCTACGAGCAGTACTTC
>TRBV5-1|TRBJ1-4|TRBD1|.
CASSFRGPNEKLFF
TGCGCCAGCAGTTTCAGGGGGCCTAATGAAAAACTGTTTTTT
>TRBV6-6|TRBJ2-5|.|once
CASSYGSETQYF
TGTGCCAGCAGTTACGGGTCAGAGACCCAGTACTTC
>TRBV5-1|TRBJ1-6|.|.
CASSLLNSPLHF
TGCGCCAGCAGCCTTCTTAATTCACCCCTCCACTTT
>TRBV7-3|TRBJ1-1|TRBD1|.
CASSVLQGTEAFF
TGTGCCAGCAGCGTCCTACAGGGGACTGAAGCTTTCTTT
>TRBV15|TRBJ1-5|.|.
CATSREAGRPQHF
TGTGCCACCAGCAGAGAGGCAGGACGGCCCCAGCATTTT
>TRBV11-2|TRBJ1-1|.|.
CASSEWGRVNTEAFF
TGTGCCAGCAGCGAGTGGGGGCGAGTGAACACTGAAGCTTTCTTT
>TRBV10-3|TRBJ2-5|TRBD2|.
CASHPGLAGETQYF
TGTGCCAGCCACCCGGGACTAGCGGGGGAGACCCAGTACTTC
>TRBV5-1|TRBJ2-2|TRBD2|.
CASKLADTNTGELFF
TGCGCCAGCAAACTAGCGGACACTAACACCGGGGAGCTGTTTTTT
>TRBV10-2|TRBJ1-2|.|.
CASTGNYGYTF
TGCGCCAGCACCGGGAACTATGGCTACACCTTC
>TRBV7-9|TRBJ2-7|.|.
CASSLFIPGQGYIYEQYF
TGTGCCAGCAGCTTATTCATTCCGGGGCAGGGGTATATCTACGAGCAGTACTTC
>TRBV5-1|TRBJ2-3|TRBD2|once
CASSLPSGGQDTQYF
TGCGCCAGCAGCTTGCCTAGCGGGGGGCAGGATACGCAGTATTTT
>TRBV7-2|TRBJ1-3|.|few
CASSFGSSGNTIYF
TGTGCCAGCAGCTTTGGGAGCTCTGGAAACACCATATATTTT
>TRBV7-9|TRBJ2-7|.|few
CASSATHYEQYF
TGTGCCAGCAGCGCGACACACTACGAGCAGTACTTC
>TRBV7-6|TRBJ2-2|TRBD2|.
CASSLAGLAGNTGELFF
TGTGCCAGCAGCTTAGCGGGACTAGCGGGAAACACCGGGGAGCTGTTTTTT
>TRBV5-4|TRBJ2-1|TRBD2|.
CASSFSGGGNEQFF
TGTGCCAGCAGCTTCAGCGGGGGGGGGAATGAGCAGTTCTTC
>TRBV25-1|TRBJ1-5|.|once
CASSASNSDGVGQPQHF
TGTGCCAGCAGTGCCTCCAATTCGGACGGCGTCGGTCAGCCCCAGCATTTT
>TRBV15|TRBJ1-1|TRBD1|few
CATSRSTGEEAFF
TGTGCCACCAGCAGATCGACAGGGGAAGAAGCTTTCTTT
>TRBV6-5|TRBJ1-1|.|.
CASSAWGNTEAFF
TGTGCCAGCAGTGCTTGGGGGAACACTGAAGCTTTCTTT
>TRBV2|TRBJ1-1|.|.
CASSVQANTEAFF
TGTGCCAGCAGTGTACAGGCGAACACTGAAGCTTTCTTT
>TRBV4-2|TRBJ2-7|.|.
CASSQEAGPREQYF
TGTGCCAGCAGCCAAGAAGCCGGCCCGCGGGAGCAGTACTTC